Shown below are 14 T cell receptor beta chains from a single sample sequenced in a study of a mutant IDH1 vaccine in newly diagnosed glioma. Time point: week 35, safety follow-up. Each vaccine dose was 300 ug of mutant IDH1 20-mer peptide, with topical imiquimod. These receptors' targets are unknown. Method: immunoSEQ multiplex PCR; TCRdb's copy keeps in-frame clones and lacks some. The sample includes 40,000 to 45,000 clones, 75% to 85% of them seen just once. Sequencing was performed on PBMCs, taken from a glioma patient whose treatment included an IDH1 peptide vaccine. The receptors here all came from a woman between 50 and 59 years old with glioma.

This clone was seen once. The rearrangement joins TRBV28 to TRBJ1-5; weak D call: TRBD1 (5 bases). The germline V and J ends were trimmed by 3 bases and 0 bases, with 9 bases remaining between them. This CDR3 contains 15 residues. Germline V lookup: CDR1 MDHEN, CDR2 SYDVKM. The CDR3 here is CASSLTVNSNQPQHF. For the CDR3, the DNA is TGTGCCAGCAGTTTGACAGTCAATAGCAATCAGCCCCAGCATTTT.

This clone was observed once. This chain joins TRBV29-1 and TRBJ1-1; 9 nucleotides line up with TRBD1. The CDR3 loop spans 13 amino acids. Per germline, CDR1 SQVTM and CDR2 ANQGSEA. After removal of 8 bases from V and 9 bases from J, the junction contained 13 bases not matched to a gene. DNA for the CDR3: TGCAGCACCTACCTAGGACAGGGGAGAAAAGCTTTCTTT. This sequence encodes CSTYLGQGRKAFF.

The chain recombines TRBV6-6 with TRBJ2-7, with 7 bases lining up with TRBD1. The CDR3 loop spans 15 amino acids. J lost 4 bases, V lost 0 bases, and 6 bases had no gene match. Germline CDR1 MNHNY, CDR2 SVGAGI (reference sequence). In DNA, the CDR3 is TGTGCCAGCAGTTACTCTAGGGGGCGCCGATACGAGCAGTACTTC. Its protein product is CASSYSRGRRYEQYF.

The chain employs TRBV11-3 and TRBJ1-1; no reliable D call. The V end was cut by 0 bases, the J end by 3 bases, with 5 bases between. Germline V lookup: CDR1 SGHNT, CDR2 YENEEA. CDR3 length equals 13 residues. The DNA for the CDR3 is TGTGCCAGCAGCTTAGAGGCAGACACTGAAGCTTTCTTT. Translation gives CASSLEADTEAFF.

The chain carries TRBV5-1 and TRBJ2-1; D possibly uses TRBD1 or TRBD2 (6 bases each). CDR1 is SGHRS and CDR2 is YFSETQ in the germline V gene. The length of the CDR3 is 15 residues. V was shortened by 4 bases and J by 4 bases, with 15 bases between the two germline ends. The CDR3 DNA reads as TGCGCCAGCAGCCCATCTGGGGGGCTTTACAATGAGCAGTTCTTC. Translated, it gives CASSPSGGLYNEQFF.

This sequence joins TRBV18 and TRBJ2-2; TRBD1 agrees at 7 bases. The CDR3 spans 15 residues. The germline gives CDR1 KGHSH, CDR2 LQKENI. V was pared by 2 bases and J by 5 bases, with 5 bases of the junction left unmatched. CDR3 coding DNA: TGTGCCAGCTCACCAGGACAGGAAGTAACCGGGGAGCTGTTTTTT. Its translation is CASSPGQEVTGELFF.

The chain recombines TRBV2 with TRBJ1-5, with D perhaps TRBD1 (5 bases). From germline, CDR1 is SNHLY and CDR2 FYNNEI. V was pared by 6 bases and J by 0 bases, with 9 bases between. This CDR3 spans 14 amino acids. In nucleotides, the CDR3 is TGTGCCAGCAGGGGGGACCTTAGCAATCAGCCCCAGCATTTT. As protein: CASRGDLSNQPQHF. The variable domain in full, with the rest retrieved from reference TRBV2 and TRBJ1-5, is EPEVTQTPSHQVTQMGQEVILRCVPISNHLYFYWYRQILGQKVEFLVSFYNNEISEKSEIFDDQFSVERPDGSNFTLKIRSTKLEDSAMYFCASRGDLSNQPQHFGDGTRLSIL.

This clone was observed a handful of times. This chain uses TRBV7-2 with TRBJ2-7, with D possibly TRBD1 on 6 matching bases. CDR1 and CDR2 from the germline V gene are SGHTA and FQGNSA. Trimming stripped 5 bases from V and 0 bases from J, with 14 bases between. The CDR3 length is 15 residues. For the CDR3, the DNA is TGTGCCAGCAGCCCGGGACATTTGAGCTCCTACGAGCAGTACTTC. Translating it yields CASSPGHLSSYEQYF.

Here the CDR3 reads CASSLQHLPKNIQYF. The CDR3 DNA sequence: TGTGCCAGCAGCTTACAGCATCTTCCCAAAAACATTCAGTACTTC. The genes are TRBV2 and TRBJ2-4; the D is unclear. Germline CDR1 reads SNHLY; CDR2 reads FYNNEI. The CDR3 contains 15 residues. The ends were cut back, 6 bases at V and 2 bases at J, with 14 bases in the middle. Variable domain in full (rest from reference TRBV2 and TRBJ2-4): EPEVTQTPSHQVTQMGQEVILRCVPISNHLYFYWYRQILGQKVEFLVSFYNNEISEKSEIFDDQFSVERPDGSNFTLKIRSTKLEDSAMYFCASSLQHLPKNIQYFGAGTRLSVL.

The chain combines TRBV27 with TRBJ1-3; 7 bases align to TRBD1. CDR1 MNHEY and CDR2 SMNVEV come from the germline V gene (reference sequence). V trimming: 6 bases; J trimming: 4 bases; junction bases outside the gene matches: 12. The CDR3 length is 16 residues. DNA of the CDR3: TGTGCCAGCAGCTCCCTATCACCAGGGGGAGGAAACACCATATATTTT. It specifies CASSSLSPGGGNTIYF.

The V gene is TRBV7-2, the J gene TRBJ2-5; TRBD2 matches 8 bases. CDR1 is SGHTA, CDR2 FQGNSA, per germline. The CDR3 has 15 amino acids. The V gene end was trimmed by 5 bases and the J gene end by 2 bases; junction bases not matched to a gene: 7. The CDR3 here is CASSVVPGGQETQYF. The CDR3 DNA follows: TGTGCCAGCAGCGTGGTACCGGGGGGGCAAGAGACCCAGTACTTC. The full variable domain, rest sourced from reference TRBV7-2 and TRBJ2-5, is GAGVSQSPSNKVTEKGKDVELRCDPISGHTALYWYRQSLGQGLEFLIYFQGNSAPDKSGLPSDRFSAERTGGSVSTLTIQRTQQEDSAVYLCASSVVPGGQETQYFGPGTRLLVL.

This chain joins TRBV5-1 and TRBJ2-2, with D possibly being TRBD1 (6 bases). The CDR3 is 14 residues long. CDR1 is SGHRS, CDR2 YFSETQ, per germline. V dropped 4 bases and J dropped 4 bases, with 11 bases sitting between them. Here the CDR3 reads CASSHGTSTGELFF. The CDR3 coding sequence is TGCGCCAGCAGCCACGGGACAAGCACCGGGGAGCTGTTTTTT.

The rearrangement links TRBV29-1 to TRBJ1-2; 10 bases are a match to TRBD1. The CDR3 totals 13 residues. The trim removed 1 base at V and 6 bases at J, leaving 2 bases unmatched. Looked up from germline, CDR1 is SQVTM and CDR2 is ANQGSEA. The CDR3 DNA is TGCAGCGTTGAAGCGGACAGGGGGGATGGCTACACCTTC. Its translation is CSVEADRGDGYTF.

The gene calls are TRBV5-1 and TRBJ1-1; 7 bases match TRBD1. There are 13 residues in the CDR3. Germline loops: CDR1 SGHRS, CDR2 YFSETQ. V gave up 3 bases and J gave up 5 bases; unmatched junction bases: 4. In DNA form, the CDR3 reads TGCGCCAGCAGCTCGGACAGGCTGACTGAAGCTTTCTTT. It codes for CASSSDRLTEAFF. The full variable domain, with the rest looked up from reference TRBV5-1 and TRBJ1-1, is KAGVTQTPRYLIKTRGQQVTLSCSPISGHRSVSWYQQTPGQGLQFLFEYFSETQRNKGNFPGRFSGRQFSNSRSEMNVSTLELGDSALYLCASSSDRLTEAFFGQGTRLTVV.